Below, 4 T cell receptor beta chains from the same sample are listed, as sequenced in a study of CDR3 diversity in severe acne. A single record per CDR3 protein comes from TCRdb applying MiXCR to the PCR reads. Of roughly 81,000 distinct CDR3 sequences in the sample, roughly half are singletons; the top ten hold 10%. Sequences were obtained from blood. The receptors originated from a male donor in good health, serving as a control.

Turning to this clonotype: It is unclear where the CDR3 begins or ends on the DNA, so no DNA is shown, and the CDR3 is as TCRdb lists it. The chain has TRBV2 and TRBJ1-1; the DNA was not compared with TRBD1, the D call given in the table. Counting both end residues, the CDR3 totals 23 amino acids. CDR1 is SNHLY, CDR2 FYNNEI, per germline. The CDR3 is CASQLGGAATETQYFGPGTEAFF.

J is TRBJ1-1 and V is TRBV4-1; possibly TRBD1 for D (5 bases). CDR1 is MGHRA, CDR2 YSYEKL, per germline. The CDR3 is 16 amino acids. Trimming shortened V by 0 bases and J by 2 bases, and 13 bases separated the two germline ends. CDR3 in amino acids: CASSQDGGTGNTEAFF. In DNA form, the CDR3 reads TGCGCCAGCAGCCAAGACGGGGGAACGGGCAACACTGAAGCTTTCTTT.

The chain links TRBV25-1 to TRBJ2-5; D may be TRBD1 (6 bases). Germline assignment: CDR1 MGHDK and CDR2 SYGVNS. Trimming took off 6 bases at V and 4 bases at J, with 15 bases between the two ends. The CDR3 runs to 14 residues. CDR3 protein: CASSQEGVLETQYF. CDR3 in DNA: TGTGCCAGCAGCCAAGAGGGGGTCCTAGAGACCCAGTACTTC.

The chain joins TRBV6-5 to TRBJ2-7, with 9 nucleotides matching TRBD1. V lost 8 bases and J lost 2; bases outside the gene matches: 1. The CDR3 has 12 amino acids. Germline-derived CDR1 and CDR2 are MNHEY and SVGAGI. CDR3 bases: TGTGCCAGCCGGACAGGGGCCTACGAGCAGTACTTC. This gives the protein CASRTGAYEQYF.